This passage covers 5 T cell receptor beta chains from one sample sequenced in a study of human T cells and chemical hapten exposure. Time point reported: patch test 2, 6 weeks after DPC sensitization. The treatment here: therapeutic diphenylcyclopropenone sensitization with weekly scalp DPC. Each CDR3 protein is one row after TCRdb ran MiXCR on the RACE reads. The sample shows about 110,000 distinct CDR3 sequences, 9% to 9.5% of them seen only once. This sample comprised whole blood, obtained in connection with sensitization to the hapten diphenylcyclopropenone (DPC). All receptors come from a woman aged 35 to 49 with alopecia areata. Some clones in this sample may be carry-over from other donors' samples.

There are many counts of this clonotype. The chain is built from TRBV6-5 and TRBJ2-7; TRBD2 matches 7 bases. Germline values: CDR1 MNHEY, CDR2 SVGAGI. Trimming at V came to 0 bases and at J to 2 bases, leaving 10 bases not matched to a gene. There are 17 residues in the CDR3. The CDR3 region is CASSYSSGGGPTYEQYF. CDR3 nucleotide sequence: TGTGCCAGCAGTTACTCATCAGGCGGGGGACCCACCTACGAGCAGTACTTC.

This clonotype was recorded at least ten times. The chain couples TRBV6-2 or TRBV6-3 to TRBJ1-4; possibly TRBD1 for D (5 bases). V lost 7 bases and J lost 7, with 19 bases in between. The CDR3 loop spans 15 amino acids. Germline V CDR1 and CDR2: MNHEY, SVGEGT. CDR3 DNA: TGTGCCAGCATTCCGCCGGGGCTCGTTGTTGAAAAACTGTTTTTT. As protein: CASIPPGLVVEKLFF.

This clonotype was observed a handful of times. The rearrangement uses TRBV4-2 and TRBJ1-2; D not resolved. The CDR3 totals 16 residues. V was trimmed by 1 base and J by 8 bases, leaving 20 bases between them. Germline V gene data show CDR1 as LGHNA and CDR2 as YNFKEQ. As DNA, the CDR3 is TGTGCCAGCAGCCAAGTCGGGTCAAGTCCGTATGGAGGCTACACCTTC. It encodes CASSQVGSSPYGGYTF.

This clonotype was seen ten or more times. The chain employs TRBV18 and TRBJ1-2; D gene unclear. The germline CDR1 and CDR2 sequences are KGHSH and LQKENI. The CDR3 has 16 amino acids. The V end was cut by 2 bases, the J end by 6 bases, with 19 bases between. CDR3 sequence reads: CASSPTTRTGSDGYTF. CDR3 in DNA: TGTGCCAGCTCACCAACTACCCGGACGGGCTCTGATGGCTACACCTTC.

The chain employs TRBV7-3 and TRBJ1-1, with 7 bases aligning to TRBD1. Trimming at V came to 5 bases and at J to 5 bases, leaving 5 bases not matched to a gene. The CDR3 extends over 13 amino acids. Germline V gene lookup returns CDR1 SGHTA and CDR2 FQGTGA. Written as DNA, the CDR3 is TGTGCCAGCAGCGCGATGGGACAGACTGAAGCTTTCTTT. Its protein product is CASSAMGQTEAFF. The complete variable domain, with remaining parts taken from reference TRBV7-3 and TRBJ1-1, reads GAGVSQTPSNKVTEKGKYVELRCDPISGHTALYWYRQSLGQGPEFLIYFQGTGAADDSGLPNDRFFAVRPEGSVSTLKIQRTERGDSAVYLCASSAMGQTEAFFGQGTRLTVV.